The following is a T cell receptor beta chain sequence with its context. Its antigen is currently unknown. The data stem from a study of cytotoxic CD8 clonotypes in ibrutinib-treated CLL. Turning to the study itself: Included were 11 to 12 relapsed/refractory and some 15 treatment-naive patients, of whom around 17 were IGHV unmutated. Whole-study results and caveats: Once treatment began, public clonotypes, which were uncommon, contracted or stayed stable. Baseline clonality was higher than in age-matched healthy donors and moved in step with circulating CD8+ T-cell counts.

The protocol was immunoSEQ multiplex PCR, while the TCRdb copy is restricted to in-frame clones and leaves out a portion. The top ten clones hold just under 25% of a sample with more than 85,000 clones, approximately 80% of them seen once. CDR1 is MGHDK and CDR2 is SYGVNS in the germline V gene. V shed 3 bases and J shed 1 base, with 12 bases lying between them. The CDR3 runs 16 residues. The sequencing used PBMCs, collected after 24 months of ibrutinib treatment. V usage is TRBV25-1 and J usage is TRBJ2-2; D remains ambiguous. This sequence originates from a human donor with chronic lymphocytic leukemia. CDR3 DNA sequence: TGTGCCAGCAGTGATGCAAGGCCCCTGAACACCGGGGAGCTGTTTTTT. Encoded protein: CASSDARPLNTGELFF.